The source of this T cell receptor beta chain is a study of T-cell reconstitution after alpha-beta-depleted transplantation in children. Study results and caveats: The origin of alpha-beta T cells about two months after transplant was reportedly several hundred expanded graft clones. Newly produced T cells mostly accounted for T-cell counts and diversity one year post-transplant. Diversity of TCRbeta at day 60 was high in some patients, arising from surviving recipient T cells and thymic progenitors.

Germline CDR1 reads SGHKS; CDR2 reads YYEKEE (reference sequence). V dropped 2 bases and J dropped 6; count of bases not matched to a gene: 15. The CDR3 loop spans 18 amino acids. Unique molecular identifiers tagged the TCRbeta library. Via MiXCR, TCRdb re-called the PCR reads, giving one row per CDR3 protein. The sample contains around 800,000 distinct CDR3 sequences, about 16% of which appear only once. This clonotype has at least ten counts. What it binds is unknown. The sample was PBMCs, mostly from graft donor cells, taken 360 days after TCRalphabeta/CD19-depleted stem cell transplant. V is TRBV5-5 and J is TRBJ2-2, with 8 bases lining up with TRBD1. This TCR derives from a male patient aged 5 to 17 who had a stem cell transplant for acute lymphoblastic leukemia, so the T cells may come from the graft donor. CDR3 amino acids: CASSFNGQGNLRAGELFF. The CDR3 nucleotides read TGTGCCAGCAGCTTTAACGGACAGGGAAATTTAAGGGCCGGGGAGCTGTTTTTT.